Shown below are 5 T cell receptor beta chains from a single sample sequenced in a study of a mutant IDH1 vaccine in newly diagnosed glioma. TCRdb keeps only in-frame clones here, not all; method: immunoSEQ multiplex PCR. The sample has about 30,000 clones; more than 65% are singletons. Time point noted: baseline, week 1 (first vaccination visit). Treatment indicated: pre-vaccination baseline after standard-of-care therapy. Specimen: PBMCs, collected from a glioma patient treated with radiotherapy, temozolomide or both. Source of these receptors: a man aged 25 to 40 with glioma.

The chain carries TRBV25-1 and TRBJ2-5, with 10 positions matching TRBD2. J lost 5 bases, V lost 4 bases, and 4 bases had no gene match. Germline loops: CDR1 MGHDK, CDR2 SYGVNS. This CDR3 is 14 amino acids long. CDR3 DNA sequence: TGTGCCAGCAGTGGGGAAGCGGGAGGGGAGACCCAGTACTTC. Amino acid sequence: CASSGEAGGETQYF. The entire variable domain, with the rest obtained from reference TRBV25-1 and TRBJ2-5, is as follows: EADIYQTPRYLVIGTGKKITLECSQTMGHDKMYWYQQDPGMELHLIHYSYGVNSTEKGDLSSESTVSRIRTEHFPLTLESARPSHTSQYLCASSGEAGGETQYFGPGTRLLVL.

This clone came up once. The same CDR3 arises from other DNA sequences in this sample as well. The chain joins TRBV5-1 to TRBJ2-3, with no clear D. The ends were cut back, 0 bases at V and 0 bases at J, with 5 bases in the middle. Germline assignment: CDR1 SGHRS and CDR2 YFSETQ. The CDR3 runs 14 residues. The CDR3 DNA follows: TGCGCCAGCAGCTTGGGACAAAGCACAGATACGCAGTATTTT. As protein: CASSLGQSTDTQYF. Complete variable domain (other parts from reference TRBV5-1 and TRBJ2-3): KAGVTQTPRYLIKTRGQQVTLSCSPISGHRSVSWYQQTPGQGLQFLFEYFSETQRNKGNFPGRFSGRQFSNSRSEMNVSTLELGDSALYLCASSLGQSTDTQYFGPGTRLTVL.

This clone appeared a few times. This chain joins TRBV19 and TRBJ1-5; D remains unclear. This CDR3 has 10 amino acids. Looked up from germline, CDR1 is LNHDA and CDR2 is SQIVND (reference sequence). Trimming took 8 bases from V and 7 from J, leaving 6 bases between them. The CDR3 DNA reads TGTGCCAGTTTTGAACAGCCCCAGCATTTT. It is translated as CASFEQPQHF.

V usage is TRBV21-1 and J usage is TRBJ2-3; the D call TRBD2 from the table was never checked on the DNA. TRBV21-1 is a recognized pseudogene. The CDR3 covers 15 residues. CDR3 region: CASSNSVSSTDTQYF. DNA of the CDR3: TGTGCCAGCAGCAACTCGGTTTCTAGCACAGATACGCAGTATTTT.

The gene calls are TRBV29-1 and TRBJ2-7; 15 positions agree with TRBD2. The CDR3 length is 16 residues. Trimming took 6 bases from V and 3 from J; bases not matched to a gene: 9. Germline lookup yields CDR1 SQVTM and CDR2 ANQGSEA. The CDR3 spells CSVRTSGRAFDYEQYF. The CDR3 DNA is TGCAGCGTGAGGACTAGCGGGAGGGCCTTTGACTACGAGCAGTACTTC.